This paragraph reports one TCR beta chain. A read error may explain this, as a much larger clone is one base away. The record originates from a study of breast tumors, draining lymph nodes, adjacent tissues. TCRdb recomputed calls from the multiplex PCR reads with MiXCR, one row per CDR3 protein. In the table there are some 120,000 distinct CDR3 sequences, 20% of which are singletons. This CDR3 contains 14 residues. Between the trimmed V and J ends, which lost 0 bases and 10 bases, there was a span of 13 bases. The germline V gene encodes CDR1 SGHRS and CDR2 YFSETQ. The lymph nodes were axillary draining lymph nodes from breast cancer patients.

The J gene is TRBJ1-4, the V gene TRBV5-1; the D is unclear. Material: axillary lymph node tissue. The receptor was isolated from a female donor with breast cancer. Some clones in this sample may be carry-over from other donors' samples. The CDR3 here is CASSLGQAAGKLFF. The CDR3 coding sequence is TGCGCCAGCAGCTTGGGGCAGGCTGCCGGAAAACTGTTTTTT.